A selection of T cell receptor beta chains follows, all from one sample in a study of cytomegalovirus exposure and HLA in healthy donors. Libraries were prepared by immunoSEQ multiplex PCR; TCRdb keeps only in-frame clonotypes and omits some of them. The data show over 150,000 clones, with 82% seen just once and about 1.6% held by the top ten. Sequencing was carried out using PBMCs. The source is a girl between 5 and 17 years old in good health and CMV-seropositive. Both conserved end residues are trimmed from each CDR3. Each record gives: CDR3 protein, V gene, J gene.

CDR3aa: ASSPGQGALGEQY
v_gene: TRBV18
j_gene: TRBJ2-7

CDR3aa: ASRRAGDAYNEQF
v_gene: TRBV28
j_gene: TRBJ2-1

CDR3aa: SSSSYRGRAPYEQY
v_gene: TRBV7-9
j_gene: TRBJ2-7

CDR3aa: ASSRGQGAKDTGELF
v_gene: TRBV10-1
j_gene: TRBJ2-2

CDR3aa: ASSPGQYGYT
v_gene: TRBV19
j_gene: TRBJ1-2

CDR3aa: AISDTSGSRETQY
v_gene: TRBV10-3
j_gene: TRBJ2-5

CDR3aa: ASSLSSGSNTEAF
v_gene: TRBV27
j_gene: TRBJ1-1

CDR3aa: ASSPGQSETQY
v_gene: TRBV7-3
j_gene: TRBJ2-5

CDR3aa: ASSGGGGAGELF
v_gene: TRBV4-1
j_gene: TRBJ2-2

CDR3aa: ASSFPSGRTDTQY
v_gene: TRBV5-1
j_gene: TRBJ2-3

CDR3aa: ASSFGVRGGSSYEQY
v_gene: TRBV27
j_gene: TRBJ2-7

CDR3aa: ATSRDPLPGQETQY
v_gene: TRBV15
j_gene: TRBJ2-5

CDR3aa: ASDGGTQRTNQPQH
v_gene: TRBV6-4
j_gene: TRBJ1-5

CDR3aa: ASSLRGVANTEAF
v_gene: TRBV27
j_gene: TRBJ1-1

CDR3aa: ASSLAVPGTEYQETQY
v_gene: TRBV5-1
j_gene: TRBJ2-5

CDR3aa: ASSRGAGAGNGELF
v_gene: TRBV28
j_gene: TRBJ2-2

CDR3aa: ASSQDRSGDTRDTQY
v_gene: TRBV4-1
j_gene: TRBJ2-3

CDR3aa: ASSLQQDTQY
v_gene: TRBV9
j_gene: TRBJ2-3

CDR3aa: ASSQTYSGGSSYEQY
v_gene: TRBV4-1
j_gene: TRBJ2-7

CDR3aa: ASRTWESTEAF
v_gene: TRBV27
j_gene: TRBJ1-1

CDR3aa: ASSLGGRQPQH
v_gene: TRBV11-1
j_gene: TRBJ1-5

CDR3aa: ASSRDRGTGELF
v_gene: TRBV6-1
j_gene: TRBJ2-2

CDR3aa: ASSPLEGMVYY
v_gene: TRBV7-6
j_gene: TRBJ2-7

CDR3aa: ASAPMRRYSNQPQH
v_gene: TRBV2
j_gene: TRBJ1-5

CDR3aa: ASSFKAGGDNQPQH
v_gene: TRBV28
j_gene: TRBJ1-5

CDR3aa: ASSTRTGDEKLF
v_gene: TRBV19
j_gene: TRBJ1-4

CDR3aa: ASGLAGGPGETQY
v_gene: TRBV12-5
j_gene: TRBJ2-5

CDR3aa: ASSYQGGLGEKLF
v_gene: TRBV6-5
j_gene: TRBJ1-4

CDR3aa: ASSPTSGGTYEQY
v_gene: TRBV7-8
j_gene: TRBJ2-7

CDR3aa: SATPGSEQF
v_gene: TRBV20-1
j_gene: TRBJ2-1

CDR3aa: ASSTSSRGKNEQY
v_gene: TRBV11-2
j_gene: TRBJ2-7

CDR3aa: ASSLYGGTYNEQF
v_gene: TRBV7-6
j_gene: TRBJ2-1

CDR3aa: ASSLGTGTGTETQY
v_gene: TRBV5-1
j_gene: TRBJ2-5

CDR3aa: ASSLAVGATNEKLF
v_gene: TRBV5-1
j_gene: TRBJ1-4

CDR3aa: ASSSLIVRVGNTEAF
v_gene: TRBV7-8
j_gene: TRBJ1-1

CDR3aa: ASTPGTLRTEAF
v_gene: TRBV27
j_gene: TRBJ1-1

CDR3aa: ASSFGTSGTYEQY
v_gene: TRBV5-1
j_gene: TRBJ2-7

CDR3aa: ASSAGGPTEAF
v_gene: TRBV6-4
j_gene: TRBJ1-1

CDR3aa: ASSAPLREGPGLQY
v_gene: TRBV5-4
j_gene: TRBJ2-3

CDR3aa: ASRTGAAEQY
v_gene: TRBV28
j_gene: TRBJ2-7

CDR3aa: ASRPSGGEEQF
v_gene: TRBV25-1
j_gene: TRBJ2-1

CDR3aa: ASSLSQYEQY
v_gene: TRBV28
j_gene: TRBJ2-7

CDR3aa: AWSAGRGSTDTQY
v_gene: TRBV30
j_gene: TRBJ2-3

CDR3aa: ASSAKTGFEAF
v_gene: TRBV9
j_gene: TRBJ1-1

CDR3aa: ASRSTQGSLTGELF
v_gene: TRBV27
j_gene: TRBJ2-2